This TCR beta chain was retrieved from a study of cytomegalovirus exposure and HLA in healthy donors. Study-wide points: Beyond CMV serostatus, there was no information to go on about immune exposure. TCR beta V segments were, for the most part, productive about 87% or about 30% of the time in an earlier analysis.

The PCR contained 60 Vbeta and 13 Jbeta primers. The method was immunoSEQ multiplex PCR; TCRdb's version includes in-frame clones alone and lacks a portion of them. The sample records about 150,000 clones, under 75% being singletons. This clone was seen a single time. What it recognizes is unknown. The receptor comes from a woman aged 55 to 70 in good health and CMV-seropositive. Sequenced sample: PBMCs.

The CDR3 loop is CASSPTGNQPQHF. The CDR3 DNA is TGCGCCAGCAGCCCGACAGGCAATCAGCCCCAGCATTTT. V gene TRBV5-1 combines with J gene TRBJ1-5; D possibly corresponds to TRBD1 (5 bases). Trimming took off 4 bases at V and 2 bases at J, with 7 bases between the two ends. The CDR3 runs 13 residues. From germline, CDR1 is SGHRS and CDR2 YFSETQ. Full variable domain (rest looked up from reference TRBV5-1 and TRBJ1-5): KAGVTQTPRYLIKTRGQQVTLSCSPISGHRSVSWYQQTPGQGLQFLFEYFSETQRNKGNFPGRFSGRQFSNSRSEMNVSTLELGDSALYLCASSPTGNQPQHFGDGTRLSIL.